This entry features one T cell receptor (beta chain) sequence. This entry comes from a study of response to subunit inactivated influenza vaccine. This CDR3 region has 15 residues. The V gene end was trimmed by 3 bases and the J gene end by 1 base; junction bases not matched to a gene: 1. Germline CDR1 and CDR2: SNHLY and FYNNEI. Each CDR3 protein gets one entry after TCRdb re-called the RT-PCR reads with MiXCR. The sample holds just under 550,000 distinct CDR3 sequences; around 21% are singletons and the top ten take 2.5% to 3%. A further study also used this sample, focusing on T cells expressing NK-cell markers. Per that paper: TCR beta libraries carry UMIs added by 5'RACE template switching. From sorted CD3+CD56+NKG2C+, CD3+CD56+NKG2C- and CD3+CD56-NKG2C+ T cells came the TCR beta repertoires.

The sequenced sample was CD4+ T cells sorted from PBMCs, obtained 12 days after vaccination. The chain couples TRBV2 to TRBJ2-5; 11 bases agree with TRBD2. The TCR was taken from a man in his fifties or sixties who received an inactivated influenza vaccine. DNA for the CDR3: TGTGCCAGCAGTGACGGGACTAGCGGCCAAGAGACCCAGTACTTC. Residues: CASSDGTSGQETQYF.